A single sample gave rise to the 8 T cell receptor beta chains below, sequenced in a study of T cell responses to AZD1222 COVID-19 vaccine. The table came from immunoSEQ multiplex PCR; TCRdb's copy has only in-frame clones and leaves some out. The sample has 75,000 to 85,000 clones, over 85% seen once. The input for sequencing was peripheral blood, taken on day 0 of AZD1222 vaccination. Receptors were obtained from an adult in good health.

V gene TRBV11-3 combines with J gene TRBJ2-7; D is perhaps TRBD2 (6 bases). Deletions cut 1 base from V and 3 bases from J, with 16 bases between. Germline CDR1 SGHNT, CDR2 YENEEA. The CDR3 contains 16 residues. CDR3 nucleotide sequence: TGTGCCAGCAGCTTAGGTCTATCTAGCGCCCGCTACGAGCAGTACTTC. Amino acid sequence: CASSLGLSSARYEQYF.

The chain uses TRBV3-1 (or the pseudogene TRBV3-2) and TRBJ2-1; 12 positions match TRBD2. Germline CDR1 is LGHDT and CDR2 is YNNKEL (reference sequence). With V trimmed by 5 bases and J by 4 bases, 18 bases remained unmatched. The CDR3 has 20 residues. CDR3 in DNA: TGTGCCAGCAGCTTACGGTCCGGACTAGCGGGGACTTCTCCGTACAATGAGCAGTTCTTC. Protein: CASSLRSGLAGTSPYNEQFF.

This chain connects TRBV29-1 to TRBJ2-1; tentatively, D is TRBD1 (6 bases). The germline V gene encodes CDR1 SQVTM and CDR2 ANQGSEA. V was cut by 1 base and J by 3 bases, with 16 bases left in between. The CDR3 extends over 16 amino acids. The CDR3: CSVEGRAGDHYNEQFF. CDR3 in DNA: TGCAGCGTTGAAGGTCGGGCAGGGGACCACTACAATGAGCAGTTCTTC.

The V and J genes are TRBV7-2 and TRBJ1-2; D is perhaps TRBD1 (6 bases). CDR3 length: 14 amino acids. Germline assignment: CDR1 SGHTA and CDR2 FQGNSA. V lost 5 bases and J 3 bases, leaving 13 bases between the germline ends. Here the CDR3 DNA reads TGTGCCAGCAGCCCAGGGGCGATGGACTATGGCTACACCTTC. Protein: CASSPGAMDYGYTF.

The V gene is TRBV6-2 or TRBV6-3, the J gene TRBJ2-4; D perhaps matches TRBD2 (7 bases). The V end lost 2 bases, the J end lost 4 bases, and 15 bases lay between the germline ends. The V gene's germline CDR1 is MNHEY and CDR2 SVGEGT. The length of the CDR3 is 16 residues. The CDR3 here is CASSYGPRGAKNIQYF. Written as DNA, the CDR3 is TGTGCCAGCAGTTACGGCCCCCGGGGGGCGAAAAACATTCAGTACTTC.

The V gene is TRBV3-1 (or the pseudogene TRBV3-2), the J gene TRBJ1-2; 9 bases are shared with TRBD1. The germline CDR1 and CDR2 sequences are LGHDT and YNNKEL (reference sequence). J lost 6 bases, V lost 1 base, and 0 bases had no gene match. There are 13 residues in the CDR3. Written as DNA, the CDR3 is TGTGCCAGCAGCCAAGGACAGGGGGATGGCTACACCTTC. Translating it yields CASSQGQGDGYTF.

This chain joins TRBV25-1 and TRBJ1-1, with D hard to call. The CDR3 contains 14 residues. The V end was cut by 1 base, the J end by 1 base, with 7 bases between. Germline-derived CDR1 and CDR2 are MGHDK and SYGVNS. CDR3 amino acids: CASSEWSPNTEAFF. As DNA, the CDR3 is TGTGCCAGCAGTGAATGGTCTCCGAACACTGAAGCTTTCTTT. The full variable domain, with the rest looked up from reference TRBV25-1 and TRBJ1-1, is EADIYQTPRYLVIGTGKKITLECSQTMGHDKMYWYQQDPGMELHLIHYSYGVNSTEKGDLSSESTVSRIRTEHFPLTLESARPSHTSQYLCASSEWSPNTEAFFGQGTRLTVV.

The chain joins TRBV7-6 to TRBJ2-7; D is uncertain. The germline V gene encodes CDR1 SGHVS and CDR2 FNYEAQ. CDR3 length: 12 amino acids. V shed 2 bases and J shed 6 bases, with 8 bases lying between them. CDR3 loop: CASSLTLGEQYF. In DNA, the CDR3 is TGTGCCAGCAGCTTAACTTTGGGCGAGCAGTACTTC.